A selection of T cell receptor beta chains follows, all from one sample in a study of T cells after yellow fever vaccination. TCRdb passed the 5' RACE reads through MiXCR, listing each CDR3 protein once. This sample has 240,000 or so distinct CDR3 sequences, with 6.9% found just once. The source material was CD4+ T cells sorted from PBMCs, sampled 15 days after the yellow fever booster vaccination. These receptors came from a young man who received the YFV17D yellow fever vaccine. The CDR3 runs from the conserved cysteine through the conserved F or W. A D gene is named only where the DNA matches it firmly. Size is stated for part of the rows, as once, few or many counts, or as a class when the clone is expanded.

TRBJ2-2,TRBV20-1,.,few,TGCAGTGCACTCACCACCATGGGGGAGCTGTTTTTT,CSALTTMGELFF
TRBJ2-3,TRBV27,.,many,TGTGCCAGCAGTTTTACCGGCCAGAGGGTTACGCAGTATTTT,CASSFTGQRVTQYF
TRBJ2-1,TRBV10-2,TRBD2,many,TGCGCCAGCAGTCCTGTAGCGGGGTACAATGAGCAGTTCTTC,CASSPVAGYNEQFF
TRBJ2-7,TRBV5-1,.,few,TGCGCCAGCAGCTTGGAGTTGGCGGGGACCATCTACGAGCAGTACTTC,CASSLELAGTIYEQYF
TRBJ2-5,TRBV27,.,.,TGTGCCAGCAGTAGGGCCCCCAAAGAGACCCAGTACTTC,CASSRAPKETQYF
TRBJ2-1,TRBV6-5,TRBD2,.,TGTGCCAGCAGTAGGACTAGTTGTGAGCAGTTCTTC,CASSRTSCEQFF
TRBJ1-3,TRBV9,.,few,TGTGCCAGCAGCGTATCTCCTACAGAATACTCTGGAAACACCATATATTTT,CASSVSPTEYSGNTIYF
TRBJ1-1,TRBV7-3,.,.,TGTGCCAGCAGCTTCCAGGGGCAGATCACTGAAGCTTTCTTT,CASSFQGQITEAFF
TRBJ2-5,TRBV5-1,.,.,TGCGCCAGCAGCTTTGCTGGACAGACCCAAGAGACCCAGTACTTC,CASSFAGQTQETQYF
TRBJ2-2,TRBV5-1,.,few,TGCGCCAGCAGCATAAGGGGTAACACCGGGGAGCTGTTTTTT,CASSIRGNTGELFF
TRBJ2-7,TRBV20-1,.,many,TGCAGTGCTAGTCCCATCGTCGAAAGCTACGAGCAGTACTTC,CSASPIVESYEQYF
TRBJ2-5,TRBV9,.,many,TGTGCCAGCAGCGTAGTGTTAAGTGGGACCCAGTACTTC,CASSVVLSGTQYF
TRBJ2-2,TRBV7-9,TRBD1,many,TGTGCCAGCAGCTTACGTACAGGGGCGAACACCGGGGAGCTGTTTTTT,CASSLRTGANTGELFF
TRBJ1-1,TRBV20-1,.,few,TGCAGTTTTCAGAACACTGAAGCTTTCTTT,CSFQNTEAFF
TRBJ1-2,TRBV29-1,.,few,TGCAGCGTTGGGACCCCGTTTGGCTACACCTTC,CSVGTPFGYTF
TRBJ1-3,TRBV12-3/TRBV12-4,.,many,TGTGCCAGCAGCTTCGGGGGCTCCGGAAACACCATATATTTT,CASSFGGSGNTIYF
TRBJ2-2,TRBV5-1,.,few,TGCGCCAGCAGCTTTACGGTTTCCGGGGAGCTGTTTTTT,CASSFTVSGELFF
TRBJ1-2,TRBV20-1,.,.,TGCAGTGCTATATTGGGGGCGGACTATGGCTACACCTTC,CSAILGADYGYTF
TRBJ1-4,TRBV5-1,.,.,TGCGCCAGCAGCTTGAGGTTGGGGGGGCCCAATGAAAAACTGTTTTTT,CASSLRLGGPNEKLFF
TRBJ1-5,TRBV6-2/TRBV6-3,.,many,TGTGCCAGCAGACCTAGGAACAGGGTGAATCAGCCCCAGCATTTT,CASRPRNRVNQPQHF
TRBJ2-1,TRBV4-3,TRBD2,many,TGCGCCAGCAGCCAAGATTGGGGTAGCGGGAGAATTGAGCAGTTCTTC,CASSQDWGSGRIEQFF
TRBJ2-5,TRBV15,.,.,TGTGCCACCAGCCCCCCGGGTGGGCTGGAGACCCAGTACTTC,CATSPPGGLETQYF
TRBJ2-7,TRBV15,TRBD1,.,TGTGCCACCAGGATGGACAGGATGAACTACGAGCAGTACTTC,CATRMDRMNYEQYF
TRBJ2-7,TRBV5-1,.,few,TGCGCCAGCAGCTTGGCCCAGCCGGAGCGGTACGAGCAGTACTTC,CASSLAQPERYEQYF
TRBJ2-6,TRBV4-3,.,few,TGCGCCAGCAGCCAAGTTGCAGCTCTCTCTGGGGCCAACGTCCTGACTTTC,CASSQVAALSGANVLTF
TRBJ2-7,TRBV3-1,.,many,TGTGCCAGCAGCCCCCGGCAGCGGAGATCCTACGAGCAGTACTTC,CASSPRQRRSYEQYF
TRBJ2-2,TRBV5-1,.,few,TGCGCCAGCAGCATACAGAACACCGGGGAGCTGTTTTTT,CASSIQNTGELFF
TRBJ2-7,TRBV27,.,few,TGTGCCAGCAGTCCTAGGACACCGGGAGCCTACGAGCAGTACTTC,CASSPRTPGAYEQYF
TRBJ2-3,TRBV12-3/TRBV12-4,.,.,TGTGCCAGCATTAGGGCGCGGAACCCTAGCACAGATACGCAGTATTTT,CASIRARNPSTDTQYF
TRBJ2-3,TRBV20-1,.,.,TGCAGTGCTAGAGGGACGTACACAGATACGCAGTATTTT,CSARGTYTDTQYF
TRBJ2-3,TRBV27,.,.,TGTGCCACCCGGGGGGCAGGCACAGATACGCAGTATTTT,CATRGAGTDTQYF
TRBJ2-2,TRBV6-4,TRBD2,few,TGTGCCAGCAGCCATACTAGCGGGGACTTAGCCCCGAACACCGGGGAGCTGTTTTTT,CASSHTSGDLAPNTGELFF
TRBJ2-2,TRBV20-1,TRBD2,.,TGCAGTGCCCGGACTAGCGGGAGTGGGACCGGGGAGCTGTTTTTT,CSARTSGSGTGELFF
TRBJ2-2,TRBV4-3,TRBD1,few,TGCGCCAGCCAGGGACAGCAGAACACCGGGGAGCTGTTTTTT,CASQGQQNTGELFF
TRBJ2-1,TRBV24-1,TRBD2,many,TGTGCCACCAGTACTAGCGGGTCGAGCTCCTACAATGAGCAGTTCTTC,CATSTSGSSSYNEQFF
TRBJ2-1,TRBV7-9,TRBD2,few,TGTGCCAGCCCGGCGGCGGCGGGGGGGGCCAATGAGCAGTTCTTC,CASPAAAGGANEQFF
TRBJ1-1,TRBV20-1,.,few,TGCAGTGCTAGAGGGGCACAGCACACTGAAGCTTTCTTT,CSARGAQHTEAFF
TRBJ2-7,TRBV20-1,TRBD2,few,TGCAGTGCTGTAGCGGGGAGAGCTTCCTACGAGCAGTACTTC,CSAVAGRASYEQYF
TRBJ2-1,TRBV27,TRBD1,.,TGTGCCAGCAGCCGGGGTTCGGGACAGGGTTTTTCGAATGAGCAGTTCTTC,CASSRGSGQGFSNEQFF
TRBJ2-7,TRBV20-1,TRBD2,many,TGCAGTGCCCGGAGCGGGGGAACTTACGAGCAGTACTTC,CSARSGGTYEQYF
TRBJ1-1,TRBV6-5,TRBD1,few,TGTGCCAGCAGTTACACACCCGGGACAGCAGGACCCATGAACACTGAAGCTTTCTTT,CASSYTPGTAGPMNTEAFF
TRBJ2-1,TRBV29-1,.,.,TGCAGCGTTGAAAGGGAAGGGGATGGAAGGCAGTTCTTC,CSVEREGDGRQFF
TRBJ2-1,TRBV20-1,.,few,TGCAGTCCAAACCTCGTTGGCGAAGGGGTCTTC,CSPNLVGEGVF
TRBJ1-1,TRBV12-3/TRBV12-4,.,few,TGTGCCAGCAGTTTAGTCCCCTCAGGAGCTTTCTTT,CASSLVPSGAFF
TRBJ2-7,TRBV11-2,.,few,TGTGCCAGCAGCTCACTCCTACTCCGGACTTACGAGCAGTACTTC,CASSSLLLRTYEQYF
TRBJ2-5,TRBV5-4,.,few,TGTGCCGGTGGAACCGAAGAGACCCAGTACTTC,CAGGTEETQYF
TRBJ2-3,TRBV20-1,.,few,TGCAGTGCTAGTTCAGCGAACGACCCCACAGATACGCAGTATTTT,CSASSANDPTDTQYF
TRBJ2-3,TRBV7-2,TRBD2,.,TGTGCCAGCAGCTTAGTCCCTAGCGGAACAGATACGCAGTATTTT,CASSLVPSGTDTQYF
TRBJ1-1,TRBV7-2,.,few,TGTGCCAGCAGCTATGGACGGACCACTGAAGCTTTCTTT,CASSYGRTTEAFF